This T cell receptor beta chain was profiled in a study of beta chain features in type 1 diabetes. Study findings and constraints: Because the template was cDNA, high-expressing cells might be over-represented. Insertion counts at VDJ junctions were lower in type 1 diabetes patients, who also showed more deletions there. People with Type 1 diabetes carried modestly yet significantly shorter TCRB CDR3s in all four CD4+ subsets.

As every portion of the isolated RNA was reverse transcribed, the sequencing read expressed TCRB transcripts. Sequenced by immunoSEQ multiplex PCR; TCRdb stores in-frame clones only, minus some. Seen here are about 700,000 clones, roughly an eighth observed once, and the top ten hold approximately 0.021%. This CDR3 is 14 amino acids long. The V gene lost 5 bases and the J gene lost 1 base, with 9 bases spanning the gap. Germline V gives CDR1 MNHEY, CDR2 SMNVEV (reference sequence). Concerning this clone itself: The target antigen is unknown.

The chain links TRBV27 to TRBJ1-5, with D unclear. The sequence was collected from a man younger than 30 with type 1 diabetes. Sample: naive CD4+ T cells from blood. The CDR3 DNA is TGTGCCAGCAGTCGGACGGACAGCAATCAGCCCCAGCATTTT. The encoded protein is CASSRTDSNQPQHF.